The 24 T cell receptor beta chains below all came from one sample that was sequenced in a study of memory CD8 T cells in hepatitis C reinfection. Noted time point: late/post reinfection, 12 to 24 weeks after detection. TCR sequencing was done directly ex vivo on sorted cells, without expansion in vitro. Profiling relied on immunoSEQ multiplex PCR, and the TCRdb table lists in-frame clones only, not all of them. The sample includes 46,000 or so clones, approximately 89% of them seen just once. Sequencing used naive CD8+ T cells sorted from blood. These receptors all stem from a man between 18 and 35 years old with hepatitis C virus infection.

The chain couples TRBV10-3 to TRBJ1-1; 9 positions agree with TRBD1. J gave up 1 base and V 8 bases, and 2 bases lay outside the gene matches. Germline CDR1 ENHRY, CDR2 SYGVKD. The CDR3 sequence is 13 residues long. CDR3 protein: CAIRGQGNTEAFF. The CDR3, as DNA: TGTGCCATCCGGGGACAGGGGAACACTGAAGCTTTCTTT.

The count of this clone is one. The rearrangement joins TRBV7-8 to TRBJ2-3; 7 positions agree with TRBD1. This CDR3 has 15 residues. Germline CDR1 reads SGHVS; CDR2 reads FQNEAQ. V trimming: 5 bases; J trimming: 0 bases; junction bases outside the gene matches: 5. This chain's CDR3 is CASSPGTASTDTQYF. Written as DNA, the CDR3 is TGTGCCAGCAGCCCCGGGACAGCTAGCACAGATACGCAGTATTTT.

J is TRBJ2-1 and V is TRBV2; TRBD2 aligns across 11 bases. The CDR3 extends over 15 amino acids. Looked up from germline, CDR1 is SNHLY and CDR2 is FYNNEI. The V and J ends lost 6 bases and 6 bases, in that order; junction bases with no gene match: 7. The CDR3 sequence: CASSPGTSGFNEQFF. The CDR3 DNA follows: TGTGCCAGCAGCCCCGGGACTAGCGGTTTCAATGAGCAGTTCTTC.

The CDR3 protein is CASSPSGAYEQYF. In nucleotides, the CDR3 is TGCGCCAGCAGCCCAAGCGGGGCCTACGAGCAGTACTTC. The chain recombines TRBV5-1 with TRBJ2-7, with TRBD2 identical over 7 bases. With V trimmed by 4 bases and J by 2 bases, 3 bases remained unmatched. Germline-derived CDR1 and CDR2 are SGHRS and YFSETQ. This CDR3 comprises 13 residues.

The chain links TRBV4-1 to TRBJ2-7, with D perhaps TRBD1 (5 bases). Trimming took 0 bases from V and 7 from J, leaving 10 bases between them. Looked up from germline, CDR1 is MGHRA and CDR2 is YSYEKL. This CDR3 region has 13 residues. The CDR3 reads CASSQDQGAEQYV. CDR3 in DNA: TGCGCCAGCAGCCAAGATCAAGGGGCAGAGCAGTACGTC.

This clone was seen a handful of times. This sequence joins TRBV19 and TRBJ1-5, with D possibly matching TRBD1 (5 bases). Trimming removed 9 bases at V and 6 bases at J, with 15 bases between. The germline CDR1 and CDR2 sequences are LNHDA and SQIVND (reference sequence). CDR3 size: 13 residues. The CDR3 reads CASLPTGGQPQHF. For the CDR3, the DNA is TGTGCCAGCCTCCCTACGGGGGGTCAGCCCCAGCATTTT.

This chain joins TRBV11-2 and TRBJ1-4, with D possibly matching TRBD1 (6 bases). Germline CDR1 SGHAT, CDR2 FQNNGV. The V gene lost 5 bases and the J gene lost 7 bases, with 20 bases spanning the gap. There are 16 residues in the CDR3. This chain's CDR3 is CASSPTPGGGVEKLFF. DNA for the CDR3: TGTGCCAGCAGCCCCACCCCGGGGGGGGGCGTTGAAAAACTGTTTTTT.

The CDR3 protein is CASSHYYDNTGELFF. CDR3 DNA sequence: TGTGCCAGCAGCCACTACTACGATAACACCGGGGAGCTGTTTTTT. The chain is built from TRBV11-2 and TRBJ2-2; D gene unclear. Trimming took 5 bases from V and 2 from J, leaving 12 bases between them. CDR3 size: 15 residues. Germline CDR1 and CDR2: SGHAT and FQNNGV. Using reference TRBV11-2 and TRBJ2-2 for the parts outside the CDR3, the full variable domain is EAGVAQSPRYKIIEKRQSVAFWCNPISGHATLYWYQQILGQGPKLLIQFQNNGVVDDSQLPKDRFSAERLKGVDSTLKIQPAKLEDSAVYLCASSHYYDNTGELFFGEGSRLTVL.

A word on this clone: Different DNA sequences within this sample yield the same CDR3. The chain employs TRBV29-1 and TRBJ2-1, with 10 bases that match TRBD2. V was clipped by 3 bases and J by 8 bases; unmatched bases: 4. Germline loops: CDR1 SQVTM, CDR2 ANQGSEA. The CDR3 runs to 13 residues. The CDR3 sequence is CSVDGLAGDEQFF. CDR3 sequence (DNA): TGCAGCGTTGACGGGCTAGCGGGAGATGAGCAGTTCTTC.

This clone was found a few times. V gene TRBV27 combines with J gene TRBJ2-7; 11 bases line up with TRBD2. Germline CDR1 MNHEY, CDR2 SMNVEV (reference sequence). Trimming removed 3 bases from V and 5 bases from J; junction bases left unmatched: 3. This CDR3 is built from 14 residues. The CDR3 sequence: CASSLGLADNEQYF. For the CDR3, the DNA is TGTGCCAGCAGTTTGGGACTAGCGGACAACGAGCAGTACTTC.

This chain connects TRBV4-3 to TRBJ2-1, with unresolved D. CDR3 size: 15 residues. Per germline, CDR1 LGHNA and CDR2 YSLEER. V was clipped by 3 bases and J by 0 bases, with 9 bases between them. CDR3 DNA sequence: TGCGCCAGCAGCCAGGAGCTAGGCTCCTACAATGAGCAGTTCTTC. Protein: CASSQELGSYNEQFF.

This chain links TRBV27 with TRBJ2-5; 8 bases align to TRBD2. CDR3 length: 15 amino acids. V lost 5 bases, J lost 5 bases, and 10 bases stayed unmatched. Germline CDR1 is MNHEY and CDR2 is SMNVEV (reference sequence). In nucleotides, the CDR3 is TGTGCCAGCAGTCCAGCAGCGGGAGAGGTGGAGACCCAGTACTTC. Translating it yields CASSPAAGEVETQYF.

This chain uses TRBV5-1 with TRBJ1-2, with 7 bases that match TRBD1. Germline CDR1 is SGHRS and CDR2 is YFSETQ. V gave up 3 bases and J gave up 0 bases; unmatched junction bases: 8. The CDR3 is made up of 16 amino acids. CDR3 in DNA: TGCGCCAGCAGCTACGGGACAGCGACAGCTAACTATGGCTACACCTTC. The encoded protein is CASSYGTATANYGYTF.

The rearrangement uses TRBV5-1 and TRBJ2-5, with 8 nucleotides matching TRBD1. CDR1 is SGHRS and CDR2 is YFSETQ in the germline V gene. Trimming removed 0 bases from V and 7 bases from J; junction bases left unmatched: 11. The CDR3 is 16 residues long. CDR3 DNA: TGCGCCAGCAGCTTGGCCTGGGACAGGCGGCTCGGGACCCAGTACTTC. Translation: CASSLAWDRRLGTQYF. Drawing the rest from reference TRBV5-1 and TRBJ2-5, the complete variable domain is KAGVTQTPRYLIKTRGQQVTLSCSPISGHRSVSWYQQTPGQGLQFLFEYFSETQRNKGNFPGRFSGRQFSNSRSEMNVSTLELGDSALYLCASSLAWDRRLGTQYFGPGTRLLVL.

The CDR3 protein is CASGDRTGWETQYF. The CDR3 DNA reads as TGTGCCAGCGGGGATAGGACAGGGTGGGAGACCCAGTACTTC. The chain couples TRBV27 to TRBJ2-5; 8 nucleotides match TRBD1. J lost 5 bases, V lost 8 bases, and 10 bases had no gene match. The CDR3 spans 14 residues. Germline values: CDR1 MNHEY, CDR2 SMNVEV (reference sequence).

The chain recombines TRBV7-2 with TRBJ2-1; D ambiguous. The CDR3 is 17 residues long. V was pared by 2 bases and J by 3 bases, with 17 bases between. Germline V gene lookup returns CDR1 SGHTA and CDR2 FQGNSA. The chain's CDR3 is CASSLRWASLDYNEQFF. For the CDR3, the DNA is TGTGCCAGCAGCTTACGGTGGGCCAGTTTGGACTACAATGAGCAGTTCTTC.

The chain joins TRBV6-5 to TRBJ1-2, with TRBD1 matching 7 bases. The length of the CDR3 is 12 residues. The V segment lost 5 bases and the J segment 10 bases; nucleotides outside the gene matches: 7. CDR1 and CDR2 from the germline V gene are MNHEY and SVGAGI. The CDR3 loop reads CASSPTGVDYTF. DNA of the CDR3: TGTGCCAGCAGTCCAACAGGGGTGGACTACACCTTC.

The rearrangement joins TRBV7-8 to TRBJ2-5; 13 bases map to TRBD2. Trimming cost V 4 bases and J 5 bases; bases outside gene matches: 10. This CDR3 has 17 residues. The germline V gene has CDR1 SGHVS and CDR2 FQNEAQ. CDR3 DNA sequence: TGTGCCAGCAGCTACCGACTAGCGGGAGGCCAGCTGGAGACCCAGTACTTC. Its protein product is CASSYRLAGGQLETQYF.

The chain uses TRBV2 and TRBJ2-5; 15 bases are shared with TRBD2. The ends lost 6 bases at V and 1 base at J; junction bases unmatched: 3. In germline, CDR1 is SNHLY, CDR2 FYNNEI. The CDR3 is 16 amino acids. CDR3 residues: CASSGTSGGPQETQYF. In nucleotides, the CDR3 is TGTGCCAGCAGCGGGACTAGCGGGGGGCCCCAAGAGACCCAGTACTTC. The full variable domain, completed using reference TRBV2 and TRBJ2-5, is EPEVTQTPSHQVTQMGQEVILRCVPISNHLYFYWYRQILGQKVEFLVSFYNNEISEKSEIFDDQFSVERPDGSNFTLKIRSTKLEDSAMYFCASSGTSGGPQETQYFGPGTRLLVL.

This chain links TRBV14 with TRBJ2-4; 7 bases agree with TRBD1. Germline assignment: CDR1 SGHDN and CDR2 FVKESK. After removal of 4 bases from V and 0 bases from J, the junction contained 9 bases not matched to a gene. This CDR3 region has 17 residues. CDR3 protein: CASSPTWTGLAKNIQYF. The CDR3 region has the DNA TGTGCCAGCAGCCCAACCTGGACAGGACTAGCCAAAAACATTCAGTACTTC.

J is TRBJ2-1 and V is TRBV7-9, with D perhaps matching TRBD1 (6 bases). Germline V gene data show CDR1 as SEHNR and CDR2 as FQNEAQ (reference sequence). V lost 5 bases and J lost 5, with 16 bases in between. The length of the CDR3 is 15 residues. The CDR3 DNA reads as TGTGCCAGCAGCATCCCGGGACAAAGCAACAATGAGCAGTTCTTC. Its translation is CASSIPGQSNNEQFF.

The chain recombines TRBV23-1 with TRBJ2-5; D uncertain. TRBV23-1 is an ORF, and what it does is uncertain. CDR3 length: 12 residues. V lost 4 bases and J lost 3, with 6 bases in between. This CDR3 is CASSPSEETQYF. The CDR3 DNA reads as TGCGCCAGCAGTCCGAGCGAAGAGACCCAGTACTTC.

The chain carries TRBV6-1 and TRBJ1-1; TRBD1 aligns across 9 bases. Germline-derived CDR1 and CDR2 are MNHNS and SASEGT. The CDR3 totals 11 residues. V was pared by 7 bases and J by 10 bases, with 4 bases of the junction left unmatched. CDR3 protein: CASTLGQGAFF. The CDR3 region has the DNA TGTGCCAGCACCCTGGGACAGGGAGCTTTCTTT.

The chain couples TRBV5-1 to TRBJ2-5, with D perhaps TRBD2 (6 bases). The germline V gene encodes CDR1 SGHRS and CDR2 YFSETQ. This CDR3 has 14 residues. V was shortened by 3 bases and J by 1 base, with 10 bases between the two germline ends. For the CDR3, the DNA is TGCGCCAGCAGCTCCTCGGGAGTCCAAGAGACCCAGTACTTC. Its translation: CASSSSGVQETQYF.